This T cell receptor (beta chain) was identified in a study of shared clonotypes between healthy human individuals (dated by TCRdb to 2018 to 2021). Describing the broader study: A couple of women and a few men aged 18 to 49 years were included in the cohort. Blood TCR repertoires of five healthy adults were deeply sequenced to estimate repertoire size and the extent of clonotype sharing between individuals. Between about 0.94 and 8.9 billion PBMCs per donor were obtained by leukapheresis. Libraries were prepared and TCR repertoires were sequenced by different laboratories using diverse techniques, in order to increase sequencing depth and limit assay-specific biases. Per donor, three plates each were used for CD4 naive and CD4 memory, two for CD8 naive, and one for CD8 memory. General study outcomes and caveats: Because the study included a small number of donors, the genetic and exposure-history diversity represented was limited. About 5% of naive CD4, 3% to 4% of naive CD8, roughly 2.4% of memory CD4, and about 0.4% of memory CD8 clonotypes were shared across several donors. Clonotypes shared by all four sorted-subset donors showed higher generation probabilities than non-shared clonotypes. Even with the large sequencing depth, rarefaction of the sorted-subset datasets indicated that sequencing was incomplete. Pairwise subsampling led to the expectation that sequencing depth would affect the degree of clonotype sharing among donors. Larger estimated clonotype richness was generally found for naive subsets than for memory subsets. Sampling was limited to blood, and TCR repertoires in tissue likely differ from TCR repertoires in blood.

The donors were healthy, HIV-negative adults who had no recently reported acute infections or vaccinations. Every donor was a Caucasian adult living in Nashville, Tennessee, USA. CD4+ T cells were enriched by magnetic negative selection, after which naive cells were positively selected on CD45RA and the negative fraction was taken as the memory subset. After blood collection by leukapheresis, PBMCs were isolated using Ficoll-Histopaque density gradient centrifugation and then cryopreserved in the vapor phase of liquid nitrogen. Analytical flow cytometry was used to check the purity and quantity of each magnetically sorted T cell population. Genomic DNA was isolated from each sorted fraction and quantified by UV absorbance on a Nanodrop 2000c. Using the deep immunoSEQ assay, TCR CDR3 regions were amplified from genomic DNA by multiplex PCR. Genomic DNA extracted from each cell subset was distributed evenly over all wells of several immunoSEQ 96-well plates, and each plate served as one replicate. Each replicate PCR for sorted subsets received about 180 ng genomic DNA, equal to tens of thousands of T cell genomes. The purified libraries were quantified using a Qubit 3.0 fluorometer, sized with a Bioanalyzer 2100, and then quantified again using the KAPA Library Quantification kit. Every immunoSEQ 96-well plate was sequenced on a dedicated single-read 150-cycle Illumina NextSeq 550 flow cell. Processing in the source paper ran as follows. Because only junctional sequences without quality scores were contained in the immunoSEQ output, filtering matching that applied to full-length reads could not be performed. Sequences were annotated with PyIR, a Python wrapper for IgBLAST v1.9, and V/J genes and CDR3 were assigned using IMGT germline references. Reads were removed for weak V/J assignments (E-value above 1e-6), missing CDR3, stop codons, out-of-frame junctions, or ambiguous translated residues. V3J clonotypes were defined by identical inferred V gene, J gene, and CDR3 amino acid sequence. Percentage overlap between repertoires was computed as shared unique clonotypes divided by the size of the smaller repertoire. Three approaches were used to assess repertoire richness: RTK rarefaction, the Chao1 estimator, and Recon v2.1 estimates of unobserved clonotypes. OLGA was used to compute generation probabilities for all TCRbeta clonotypes that the gDNA method yielded from a handful of donors. Sourced from immuneACCESS, this table was stored by TCRdb with only in-frame sequences that have V and J called. A share of the clones is absent; for the studies checked, an unresolved V gene accounts for under half, and the remainder has no known explanation. Clone size and V and J calls were adopted from that table, with D and trimming inferred from the DNA. For this sample there are fewer than 2.5 million clones; 93% appear just once. The leading ten clones occupy 0.35% to 0.45% of the sample.

As for this clone: Its antigen is currently not known. There are no base qualities to consult, and no much larger clone falls within one base.

The germline V and J ends show losses of 0 bases and 3 bases respectively, and no gene match explains 10 bases of the junction. The germline V gene sets CDR1 to SGHTA and CDR2 to FQGNSA. The CDR3 holds 20 amino acids from the cysteine to the phenylalanine. CDR3 DNA only is kept here, 60 bases in frame from base 1. The sequenced material came from naive CD4+ T cells from PBMCs. Sample cell subset or site, as interpreted from the label and publication: CD45RA+ positively selected. This chain is built from TRBV7-2 and TRBJ2-1, with 14 junctional bases fitting TRBD2. The sequence derives from a man younger than 30 in good health. Some clones in this sample may be carry-over from other donors' samples. The CDR3 protein is CASSLAPGTSGSLLYNEQFF. The nucleotides are TGTGCCAGCAGCTTAGCCCCCGGGACTAGCGGGAGTCTCCTCTACAATGAGCAGTTCTTC.